The clone carrying this T cell receptor beta chain appeared once. The data were obtained in a study of blood T cell repertoires in COVID-19. Looking at the study overall: Collection of acute and convalescent COVID-19 samples took place in the United States, Italy and Spain. The cDNA or gDNA used as material had been derived from T cells, B-cell-depleted T cells, or PBMCs.

Germline loops: CDR1 LNHDA, CDR2 SQIVND (reference sequence). CDR3 size: 14 residues. V lost 6 bases to trimming and J lost 7 bases; unmatched junction nucleotides: 6. As handled by the study authors: Amplification with reference gene primers provided the estimates of nucleated cell counts. The protocol was immunoSEQ multiplex PCR, while the TCRdb copy is restricted to in-frame clones and leaves out a portion. D and trimming were read from the DNA, whereas the V and J calls and clone size are those reported in that table. Found here are under 300,000 clones, 80% to 85% of them singletons; the top ten hold 9.5% to 15%.

The source material was peripheral blood. The clonotype comes from a woman in her fifties or sixties with active or convalescent COVID-19. V usage is TRBV19 and J usage is TRBJ1-4, with 9 bases identical to TRBD1. The CDR3 protein is CASRTTGGREKLFF. CDR3 DNA: TGTGCCAGTAGGACTACAGGGGGCCGTGAAAAACTGTTTTTT.